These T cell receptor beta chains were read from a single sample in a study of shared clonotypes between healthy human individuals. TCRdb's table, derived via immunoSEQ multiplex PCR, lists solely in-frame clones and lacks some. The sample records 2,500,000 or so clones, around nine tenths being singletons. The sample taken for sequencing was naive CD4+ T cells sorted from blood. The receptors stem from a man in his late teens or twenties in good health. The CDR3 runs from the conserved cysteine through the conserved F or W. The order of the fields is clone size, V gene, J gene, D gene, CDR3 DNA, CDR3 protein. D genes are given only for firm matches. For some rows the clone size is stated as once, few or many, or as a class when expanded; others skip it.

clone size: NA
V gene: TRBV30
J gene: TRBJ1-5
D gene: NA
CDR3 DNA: TGTGCCTGGAGGTCGGGCAGGGGAGTGGAGCCCCAGCATTTT
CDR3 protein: CAWRSGRGVEPQHF

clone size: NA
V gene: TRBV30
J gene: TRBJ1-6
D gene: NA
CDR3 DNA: TGTGCCTGGGACCGGGACCTCTCGCGCTATAATTCACCCCTCCACTTT
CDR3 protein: CAWDRDLSRYNSPLHF

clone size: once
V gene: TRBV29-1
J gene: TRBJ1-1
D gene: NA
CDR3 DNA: TGCAGCGCGGGGATGGACACTGAAGCTTTCTTT
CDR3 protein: CSAGMDTEAFF

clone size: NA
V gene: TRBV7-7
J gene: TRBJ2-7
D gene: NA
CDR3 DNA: TGTGCTAGCAGCTCCTCAAGCTCCTACGAGCAGTACTTC
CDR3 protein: CASSSSSSYEQYF

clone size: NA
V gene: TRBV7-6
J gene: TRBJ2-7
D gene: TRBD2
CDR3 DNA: TGTGCCAGCAGCCCCGAGGCGGGAGCCCTCGAGCAGTACTTC
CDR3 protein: CASSPEAGALEQYF

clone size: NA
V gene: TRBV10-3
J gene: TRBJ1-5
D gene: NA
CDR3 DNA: TGTGCCATCAGTGAGTCATCGGCAGGGGAAAAGCCCCAGCATTTT
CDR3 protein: CAISESSAGEKPQHF

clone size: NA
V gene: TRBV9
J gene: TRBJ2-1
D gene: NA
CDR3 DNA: TGTGCCAGCAGCGTAGGGATATGGGGGATATACAATGAGCAGTTCTTC
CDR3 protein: CASSVGIWGIYNEQFF

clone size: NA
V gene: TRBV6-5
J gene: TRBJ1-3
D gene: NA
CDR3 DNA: TGTGCCAGCAGCCTCTTACAGTACTCTGGAAACACCATATATTTT
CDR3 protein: CASSLLQYSGNTIYF

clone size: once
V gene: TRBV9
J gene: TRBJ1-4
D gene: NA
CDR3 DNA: TGTGCCAGCAGCGTAGATCCGGGAAAGGGAAATGAAAAACTGTTTTTT
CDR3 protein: CASSVDPGKGNEKLFF

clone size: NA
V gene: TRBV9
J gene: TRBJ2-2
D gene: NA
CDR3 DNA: TGTGCCAGCAGCGTAGCTAGCGACACCGGGGAGCTGTTTTTT
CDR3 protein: CASSVASDTGELFF

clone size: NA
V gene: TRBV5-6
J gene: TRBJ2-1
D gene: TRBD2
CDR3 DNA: TGTGCCAGCAAATCTAGCGGCCTCTACAATGAGCAGTTCTTC
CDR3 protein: CASKSSGLYNEQFF

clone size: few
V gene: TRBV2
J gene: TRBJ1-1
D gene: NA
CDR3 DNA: TGTGCCAGCAGTGGTGAGGGAGAGGGCACTGAAGCTTTCTTT
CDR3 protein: CASSGEGEGTEAFF

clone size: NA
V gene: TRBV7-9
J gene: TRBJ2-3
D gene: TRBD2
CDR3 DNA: TGTGCCAGCAGCTTAGGCGATAGCGGGGTGGGCGATACGCAGTATTTT
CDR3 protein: CASSLGDSGVGDTQYF

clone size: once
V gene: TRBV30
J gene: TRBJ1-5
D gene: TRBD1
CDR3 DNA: TGTGCCTGGAGTGTCGGGACAGGGGATAGCAATCAGCCCCAGCATTTT
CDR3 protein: CAWSVGTGDSNQPQHF

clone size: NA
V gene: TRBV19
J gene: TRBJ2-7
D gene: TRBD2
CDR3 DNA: TGTGCCAGTAGTACCCGGACAGCGGGAGCGCCCGAGCAGTACTTC
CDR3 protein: CASSTRTAGAPEQYF

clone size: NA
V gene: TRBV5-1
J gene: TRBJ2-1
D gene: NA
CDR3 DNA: TGCGCCAGCAGCTTGGGAGGGGTCTTTTGGGATGAGCAGTTCTTC
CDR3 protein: CASSLGGVFWDEQFF

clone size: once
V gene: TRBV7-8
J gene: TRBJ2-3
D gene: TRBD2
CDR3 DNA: TGTGCCAGCAGCGCAGGGACTAGCGGGAGGGCCCGGGATACGCAGTATTTT
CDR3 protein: CASSAGTSGRARDTQYF

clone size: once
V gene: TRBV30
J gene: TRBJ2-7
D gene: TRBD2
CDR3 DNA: TGTGCCTGGAGAGACGCGGGAGGGGGTTACGAGCAGTACTTC
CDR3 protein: CAWRDAGGGYEQYF

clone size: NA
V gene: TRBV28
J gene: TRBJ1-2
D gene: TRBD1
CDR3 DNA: TGTGCCAGCAGTCCCGGACAGGCTTGGAGCTATGGCTACACCTTC
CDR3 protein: CASSPGQAWSYGYTF

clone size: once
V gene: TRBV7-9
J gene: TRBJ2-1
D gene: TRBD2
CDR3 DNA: TGTGCCAGCAGCTTCCAAGCGGGGGTTTACAATGAGCAGTTCTTC
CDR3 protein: CASSFQAGVYNEQFF

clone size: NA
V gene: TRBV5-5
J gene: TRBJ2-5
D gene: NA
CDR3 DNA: TGTGCCAGCAGCTTGAAGGCTGAGACCCAGTACTTC
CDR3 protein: CASSLKAETQYF

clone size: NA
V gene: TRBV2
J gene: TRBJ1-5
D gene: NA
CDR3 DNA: TGTGCCAGCAGTGGCCAGGGACGCAATCAGCCCCAGCATTTT
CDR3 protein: CASSGQGRNQPQHF

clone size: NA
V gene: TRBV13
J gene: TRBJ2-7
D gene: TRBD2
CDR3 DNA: TGTGCCAGCAGCTCTAGCGGGAGTAGCTACGAGCAGTACTTC
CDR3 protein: CASSSSGSSYEQYF

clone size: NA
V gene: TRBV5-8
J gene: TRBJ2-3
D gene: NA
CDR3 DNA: TGTGCCAGCAGCTTTAAGGGGTGGACAGATACGCAGTATTTT
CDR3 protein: CASSFKGWTDTQYF

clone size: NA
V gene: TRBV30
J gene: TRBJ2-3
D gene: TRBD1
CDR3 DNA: TGTGCCTGGAGTAAGGACAGGGTAGGGACAGATACGCAGTATTTT
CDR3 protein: CAWSKDRVGTDTQYF

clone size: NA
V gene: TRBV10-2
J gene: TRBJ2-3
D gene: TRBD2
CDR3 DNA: TGCGCCAGCAAGGAGCGACTAGCGGGAAACACAGATACGCAGTATTTT
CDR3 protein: CASKERLAGNTDTQYF

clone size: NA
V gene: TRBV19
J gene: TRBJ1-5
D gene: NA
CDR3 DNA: TGTGCCAGTACTATGGCCGTCGTGCCCTCCTTCTTGCCCCAGCATTTT
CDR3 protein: CASTMAVVPSFLPQHF

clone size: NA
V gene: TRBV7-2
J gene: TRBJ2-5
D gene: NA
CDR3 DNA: TGTGCCAGCAGCTTAGATGGGATACAAGAGACCCAGTACTTC
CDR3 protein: CASSLDGIQETQYF

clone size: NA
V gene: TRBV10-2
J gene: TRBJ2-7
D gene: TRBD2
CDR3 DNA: TGCGCCAGCAGTGATCTAGCGGGGGTCTCCTACGAGCAGTACTTC
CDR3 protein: CASSDLAGVSYEQYF